The 5 T cell receptor beta chains reported below all come from one sample, sequenced in a study of cytomegalovirus exposure and HLA in healthy donors. Primers included in the PCR were 60 Vbeta and 13 Jbeta primers. Assay used: immunoSEQ multiplex PCR; TCRdb lists only in-frame clones, some missing. The sample carries more than 85,000 clones, 70% to 80% recorded once. The material sequenced was PBMCs. The receptors come from a female donor in good health and CMV-seropositive.

The chain uses TRBV6-5 and TRBJ1-2; D perhaps matches TRBD1 (5 bases). The CDR3 covers 13 residues. Germline CDR1 and CDR2: MNHEY and SVGAGI. Trimming removed 10 bases at V and 1 base at J, with 13 bases between. The CDR3 sequence is CAISGGFNYGYTF. CDR3 bases: TGTGCCATCTCGGGGGGATTTAACTATGGCTACACCTTC.

As DNA, the CDR3 is TGTGCCAGCTCACCTCCGGCGCTGTACGGGAGGGCCAACACCGGGGAGCTGTTTTTT. This encodes CASSPPALYGRANTGELFF. The rearrangement uses TRBV18 and TRBJ2-2; 8 nucleotides agree with TRBD2. The CDR3 runs to 19 residues. The trim removed 3 bases at V and 2 bases at J, leaving 14 bases unmatched. CDR1 KGHSH and CDR2 LQKENI come from the germline V gene.

The chain employs TRBV2 and TRBJ2-5; possibly TRBD1 for D (6 bases). CDR1 and CDR2 (germline): SNHLY, FYNNEI. This CDR3 contains 15 residues. With 5 bases removed from V and 3 bases from J, the gap between germline ends came to 16 bases. The DNA of the CDR3 is TGTGCCAGCAGTCAACAGGGTAGGGCGGAAGAGACCCAGTACTTC. Translated: CASSQQGRAEETQYF.

This clone was seen a single time. V usage is TRBV7-8 and J usage is TRBJ2-7; 9 bases are shared with TRBD1. J lost 4 bases, V lost 0 bases, and 4 bases had no gene match. Per germline, CDR1 SGHVS and CDR2 FQNEAQ. The CDR3 covers 15 residues. The DNA for the CDR3 is TGTGCCAGCAGCTTAGCCGGGACAGGGCAATACGAGCAGTACTTC. Protein: CASSLAGTGQYEQYF.

The chain has TRBV6-6 and TRBJ2-1; D unclear. This CDR3 region has 11 residues. Per the germline V gene, CDR1 is MNHNY and CDR2 is SVGAGI (reference sequence). V gave up 5 bases and J gave up 8 bases, with 7 bases separating them. This CDR3 reads CASSPFYEQFF. In nucleotides, the CDR3 is TGTGCCAGCAGTCCTTTTTATGAGCAGTTCTTC.